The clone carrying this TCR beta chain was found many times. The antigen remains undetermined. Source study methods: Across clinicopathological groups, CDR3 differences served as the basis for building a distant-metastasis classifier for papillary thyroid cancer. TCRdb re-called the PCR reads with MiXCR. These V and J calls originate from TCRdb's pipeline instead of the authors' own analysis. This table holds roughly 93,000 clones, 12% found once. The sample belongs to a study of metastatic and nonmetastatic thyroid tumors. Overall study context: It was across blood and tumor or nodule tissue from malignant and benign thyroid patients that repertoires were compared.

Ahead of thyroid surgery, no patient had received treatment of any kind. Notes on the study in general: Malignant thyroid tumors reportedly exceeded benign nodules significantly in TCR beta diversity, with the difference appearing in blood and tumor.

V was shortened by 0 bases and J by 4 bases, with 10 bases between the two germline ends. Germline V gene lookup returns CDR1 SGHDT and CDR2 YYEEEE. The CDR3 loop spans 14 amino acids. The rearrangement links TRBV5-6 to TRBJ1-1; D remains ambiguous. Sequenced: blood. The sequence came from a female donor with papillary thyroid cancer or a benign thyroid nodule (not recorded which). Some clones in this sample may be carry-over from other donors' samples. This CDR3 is CASSLDGWLTEAFF. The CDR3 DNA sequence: TGTGCCAGCAGCTTGGACGGGTGGCTCACTGAAGCTTTCTTT.